Only a few counts were recorded for the clone carrying this T cell receptor (beta chain). The sample belongs to a study of blood T cell repertoires in COVID-19. The CDR3 consists of 15 residues. Trimming shortened V by 3 bases and J by 3 bases, and 13 bases separated the two germline ends. Germline V gene data show CDR1 as LNHDA and CDR2 as SQIVND (reference sequence). Original analysis: Reference gene primer amplification yielded estimated nucleated cell counts. This table comes from immunoSEQ multiplex PCR, and its TCRdb copy is limited to in-frame clones, with some not included. The V and J calls and the clone size are those of that table, but D and trimming were determined from the DNA. The sample shows under 250,000 clones, roughly 86% of them seen only once.

This chain connects TRBV19 to TRBJ2-3, with D perhaps TRBD2 (6 bases). Material: peripheral blood. This TCR was sampled from an older woman who had recovered from COVID-19. CDR3 protein: CASSIGGSRTDTQYF. The CDR3 DNA sequence: TGTGCCAGTAGTATCGGAGGGTCTAGGACAGATACGCAGTATTTT.